This is a list of T cell receptor beta chains from one sample in a study of blood T cell repertoires in COVID-19. Produced via immunoSEQ multiplex PCR; TCRdb's table is partial and in-frame only. This sample yields fewer than 100,000 clones, of which roughly nine tenths are seen a single time; about a sixth belongs to the top ten. The source material was peripheral blood. These receptors all stem from a man older than 75 in a cohort sampled during active COVID-19. CDR3s include the opening cysteine and the closing phenylalanine or tryptophan. D genes are given only for firm matches. Clone size appears in some rows only: once, few, many, or a class for an expanded clone.

d_gene: .; j_gene: TRBJ1-3; abundance: .; v_gene: TRBV3-1/TRBV3-2; CDR3aa: CASSQPVGVSGNTIYF; CDR3nt: TGTGCCAGCAGCCAGCCGGTAGGGGTCTCTGGAAACACCATATATTTT
d_gene: .; j_gene: TRBJ2-2; abundance: .; v_gene: TRBV6-4; CDR3aa: CASRGGAVNTGELFF; CDR3nt: TGTGCCAGCAGAGGTGGGGCAGTAAACACCGGGGAGCTGTTTTTT
d_gene: .; j_gene: TRBJ1-1; abundance: .; v_gene: TRBV19; CDR3aa: CASSIVQAMNTEAFF; CDR3nt: TGTGCCAGTAGTATAGTGCAGGCTATGAACACTGAAGCTTTCTTT
d_gene: TRBD1; j_gene: TRBJ2-7; abundance: .; v_gene: TRBV27; CDR3aa: CASRSFGDRLITYEQYF; CDR3nt: TGTGCCAGCAGGTCCTTCGGGGACAGGTTAATAACCTACGAGCAGTACTTC
d_gene: .; j_gene: TRBJ2-1; abundance: few; v_gene: TRBV28; CDR3aa: CASNPPSSYNEQFF; CDR3nt: TGTGCCAGCAATCCCCCCAGCTCCTACAATGAGCAGTTCTTC
d_gene: .; j_gene: TRBJ1-1; abundance: .; v_gene: TRBV2; CDR3aa: CASSAGLNTEAFF; CDR3nt: TGTGCCAGCAGTGCGGGGTTGAACACTGAAGCTTTCTTT
d_gene: TRBD2; j_gene: TRBJ2-1; abundance: .; v_gene: TRBV19; CDR3aa: CASSIKFGGGPYNEQFF; CDR3nt: TGTGCCAGTAGTATCAAGTTCGGGGGGGGCCCCTACAATGAGCAGTTCTTC
d_gene: TRBD2; j_gene: TRBJ2-3; abundance: .; v_gene: TRBV2; CDR3aa: CASRGGISTDTQYF; CDR3nt: TGTGCCAGCCGGGGGGGGATTAGCACAGATACGCAGTATTTT
d_gene: .; j_gene: TRBJ1-2; abundance: .; v_gene: TRBV6-6; CDR3aa: CASRDRATGSNYGYTF; CDR3nt: TGTGCCAGCAGAGACCGGGCCACAGGGTCTAACTATGGCTACACCTTC
d_gene: TRBD1; j_gene: TRBJ2-2; abundance: .; v_gene: TRBV5-4; CDR3aa: CASSTGGRNTGELFF; CDR3nt: TGTGCCAGCAGCACAGGGGGCCGGAACACCGGGGAGCTGTTTTTT
d_gene: TRBD1; j_gene: TRBJ2-1; abundance: once; v_gene: TRBV4-2; CDR3aa: CASSQPGQGHNEQFF; CDR3nt: TGTGCCAGCAGCCAGCCGGGACAGGGTCACAATGAGCAGTTCTTC
d_gene: .; j_gene: TRBJ2-1; abundance: .; v_gene: TRBV5-1; CDR3aa: CASSQRTLRDEQFF; CDR3nt: TGCGCCAGCAGCCAAAGGACACTCCGGGATGAGCAGTTCTTC
d_gene: .; j_gene: TRBJ2-3; abundance: .; v_gene: TRBV27; CDR3aa: CASSPFSWFSTSTDTQYF; CDR3nt: TGTGCCAGCAGTCCATTCTCGTGGTTCTCAACTAGCACAGATACGCAGTATTTT
d_gene: TRBD1; j_gene: TRBJ1-4; abundance: .; v_gene: TRBV5-4; CDR3aa: CASSSTGTNEKLFF; CDR3nt: TGTGCCAGCAGCTCGACAGGGACTAATGAAAAACTGTTTTTT
d_gene: TRBD2; j_gene: TRBJ2-3; abundance: .; v_gene: TRBV4-2; CDR3aa: CASTSLAGAGTDTQYF; CDR3nt: TGTGCCAGCACATCACTAGCGGGGGCCGGCACAGATACGCAGTATTTT
d_gene: TRBD1; j_gene: TRBJ1-1; abundance: .; v_gene: TRBV7-2; CDR3aa: CASSLWTGTGHMNTEAFF; CDR3nt: TGTGCCAGCAGCTTATGGACCGGGACAGGTCACATGAACACTGAAGCTTTCTTT
d_gene: .; j_gene: TRBJ1-4; abundance: .; v_gene: TRBV27; CDR3aa: CASSYYTSTNEKLFF; CDR3nt: TGTGCCAGCAGTTACTACACATCAACTAATGAAAAACTGTTTTTT
d_gene: TRBD1; j_gene: TRBJ1-2; abundance: .; v_gene: TRBV2; CDR3aa: CASSRDSNYGYTF; CDR3nt: TGTGCCAGCAGCCGGGACAGCAACTATGGCTACACCTTC
d_gene: .; j_gene: TRBJ2-5; abundance: .; v_gene: TRBV2; CDR3aa: CASSEEGEETQYF; CDR3nt: TGTGCCAGCAGTGAGGAAGGGGAAGAGACCCAGTACTTC
d_gene: .; j_gene: TRBJ1-1; abundance: .; v_gene: TRBV9; CDR3aa: CASSVGVGGRTEAFF; CDR3nt: TGTGCCAGCAGCGTAGGGGTAGGGGGTCGGACTGAAGCTTTCTTT
d_gene: .; j_gene: TRBJ1-2; abundance: .; v_gene: TRBV6-1; CDR3aa: CASSEPGRVGYGYTF; CDR3nt: TGTGCCAGCAGTGAACCAGGCAGGGTTGGCTATGGCTACACCTTC
d_gene: .; j_gene: TRBJ2-7; abundance: .; v_gene: TRBV5-4; CDR3aa: CASTGISSYEQYF; CDR3nt: TGTGCCAGCACAGGGATTTCCTCCTACGAGCAGTACTTC
d_gene: TRBD2; j_gene: TRBJ2-5; abundance: .; v_gene: TRBV6-6; CDR3aa: CASTIVTSGIQETQYF; CDR3nt: TGTGCCAGCACCATAGTGACTAGCGGTATCCAAGAGACCCAGTACTTC
d_gene: .; j_gene: TRBJ2-6; abundance: .; v_gene: TRBV5-1; CDR3aa: CASSLGASGANVLTF; CDR3nt: TGCGCCAGCAGCTTGGGAGCCTCTGGGGCCAACGTCCTGACTTTC
d_gene: TRBD1; j_gene: TRBJ1-2; abundance: .; v_gene: TRBV15; CDR3aa: CATSREIAGTGEGYTF; CDR3nt: TGTGCCACCAGCAGAGAAATTGCCGGGACAGGGGAGGGCTACACCTTC
d_gene: TRBD2; j_gene: TRBJ2-1; abundance: once; v_gene: TRBV2; CDR3aa: CATFTLADGEQFF; CDR3nt: TGTGCCACCTTTACCCTAGCGGACGGTGAGCAGTTCTTC
d_gene: TRBD1; j_gene: TRBJ2-2; abundance: few; v_gene: TRBV27; CDR3aa: CASSLTGRYTGELFF; CDR3nt: TGTGCCAGCAGTTTGACAGGGCGCTACACCGGGGAGCTGTTTTTT
d_gene: .; j_gene: TRBJ2-4; abundance: .; v_gene: TRBV12-1; CDR3aa: CASSFPGLAGGPIAKNIQYF; CDR3nt: TGTGCCAGCAGCTTTCCGGGACTAGCGGGGGGGCCCATAGCCAAAAACATTCAGTACTTC
d_gene: TRBD1; j_gene: TRBJ2-5; abundance: once; v_gene: TRBV19; CDR3aa: CASSIGTGDYQETQYF; CDR3nt: TGTGCCAGTAGTATAGGGACAGGAGATTACCAAGAGACCCAGTACTTC
d_gene: .; j_gene: TRBJ2-1; abundance: .; v_gene: TRBV11-2; CDR3aa: CASSLRGLTSYNEQFF; CDR3nt: TGTGCCAGCAGCTTACGGGGGTTAACTTCCTACAATGAGCAGTTCTTC
d_gene: TRBD1; j_gene: TRBJ1-5; abundance: .; v_gene: TRBV19; CDR3aa: CASRPGTGATRQPQHF; CDR3nt: TGTGCCAGTAGGCCCGGGACAGGGGCCACACGACAGCCCCAGCATTTT
d_gene: .; j_gene: TRBJ2-3; abundance: .; v_gene: TRBV6-6; CDR3aa: CASSYSTGHPDTQYF; CDR3nt: TGTGCCAGCAGTTACTCAACAGGGCACCCAGATACGCAGTATTTT
d_gene: .; j_gene: TRBJ2-3; abundance: few; v_gene: TRBV2; CDR3aa: CASSGLYTDTQYF; CDR3nt: TGTGCCAGCAGTGGTCTCTACACAGATACGCAGTATTTT
d_gene: TRBD2; j_gene: TRBJ2-2; abundance: .; v_gene: TRBV5-4; CDR3aa: CASSLSEGGTGELFF; CDR3nt: TGTGCCAGCAGCTTGAGTGAGGGAGGGACCGGGGAGCTGTTTTTT
d_gene: .; j_gene: TRBJ1-2; abundance: .; v_gene: TRBV28; CDR3aa: CASSPRSSGYTF; CDR3nt: TGTGCCAGCAGCCCTAGGTCGAGCGGCTACACCTTC
d_gene: TRBD2; j_gene: TRBJ2-1; abundance: .; v_gene: TRBV3-1/TRBV3-2; CDR3aa: CASRQGTSGANEQFF; CDR3nt: TGTGCCAGCAGACAAGGGACTAGCGGGGCCAATGAGCAGTTCTTC
d_gene: TRBD2; j_gene: TRBJ2-1; abundance: .; v_gene: TRBV7-9; CDR3aa: CASQRGGGAFNEQFF; CDR3nt: TGTGCCAGCCAACGGGGCGGGGGGGCCTTCAATGAGCAGTTCTTC
d_gene: TRBD1; j_gene: TRBJ2-7; abundance: .; v_gene: TRBV2; CDR3aa: CASSLPTGTYEQYF; CDR3nt: TGTGCCAGCAGCCTCCCGACAGGGACGTACGAGCAGTACTTC
d_gene: TRBD1; j_gene: TRBJ1-1; abundance: .; v_gene: TRBV19; CDR3aa: CASSIDQGAVSEAFF; CDR3nt: TGTGCCAGTAGTATAGATCAGGGGGCCGTCTCTGAAGCTTTCTTT
d_gene: .; j_gene: TRBJ1-1; abundance: .; v_gene: TRBV10-3; CDR3aa: CAISESLNPDTEAFF; CDR3nt: TGTGCCATCAGTGAGTCGTTAAATCCGGACACTGAAGCTTTCTTT
d_gene: TRBD1; j_gene: TRBJ1-4; abundance: .; v_gene: TRBV4-1; CDR3aa: CASSHNRGLANEKLFF; CDR3nt: TGCGCCAGCAGCCACAACAGGGGGCTAGCTAATGAAAAACTGTTTTTT
d_gene: .; j_gene: TRBJ1-2; abundance: .; v_gene: TRBV19; CDR3aa: CASSPDTDYGYTF; CDR3nt: TGTGCCAGTAGTCCGGACACAGACTATGGCTACACCTTC
d_gene: .; j_gene: TRBJ2-2; abundance: .; v_gene: TRBV5-1; CDR3aa: CASTQGGLSTGELFF; CDR3nt: TGCGCCAGCACACAGGGTGGTTTAAGCACCGGGGAGCTGTTTTTT
d_gene: .; j_gene: TRBJ2-3; abundance: .; v_gene: TRBV1; CDR3aa: CTSSHPVLADCTDTQYF; CDR3nt: TGCACCAGCAGCCACCCCGTGCTAGCGGATTGCACAGATACGCAGTATTTT
d_gene: TRBD1; j_gene: TRBJ1-5; abundance: .; v_gene: TRBV5-1; CDR3aa: CASSLQGAGNQPQHF; CDR3nt: TGCGCCAGCAGCTTACAGGGGGCGGGCAATCAGCCCCAGCATTTT
d_gene: TRBD2; j_gene: TRBJ2-3; abundance: .; v_gene: TRBV5-6; CDR3aa: CASSLSSGGDKDTQYF; CDR3nt: TGTGCCAGCAGCTTATCTAGCGGGGGGGATAAAGATACGCAGTATTTT
d_gene: .; j_gene: TRBJ1-5; abundance: .; v_gene: TRBV6-4; CDR3aa: CASSDSQGGPQHF; CDR3nt: TGTGCCAGCAGTGACTCACAGGGTGGGCCCCAGCATTTT